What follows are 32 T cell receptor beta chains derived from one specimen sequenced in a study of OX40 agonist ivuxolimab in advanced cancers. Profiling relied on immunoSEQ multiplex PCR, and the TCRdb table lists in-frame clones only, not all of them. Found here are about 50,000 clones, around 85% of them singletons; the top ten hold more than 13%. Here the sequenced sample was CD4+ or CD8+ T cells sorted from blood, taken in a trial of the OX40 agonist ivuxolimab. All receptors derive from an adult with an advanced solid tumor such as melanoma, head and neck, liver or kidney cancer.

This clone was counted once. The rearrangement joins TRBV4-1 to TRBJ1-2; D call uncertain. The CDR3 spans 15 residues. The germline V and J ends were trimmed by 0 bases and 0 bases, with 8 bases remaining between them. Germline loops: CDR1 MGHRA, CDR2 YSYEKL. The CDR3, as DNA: TGCGCCAGCAGCCAAGATAGCCGAGCTAACTATGGCTACACCTTC. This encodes CASSQDSRANYGYTF.

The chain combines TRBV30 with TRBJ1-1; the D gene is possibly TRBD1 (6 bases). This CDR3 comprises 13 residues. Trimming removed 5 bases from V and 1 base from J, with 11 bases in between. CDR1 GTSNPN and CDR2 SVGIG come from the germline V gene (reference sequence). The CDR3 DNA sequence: TGTGCCTGGGCTTGGGGACAGAACACTGAAGCTTTCTTT. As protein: CAWAWGQNTEAFF.

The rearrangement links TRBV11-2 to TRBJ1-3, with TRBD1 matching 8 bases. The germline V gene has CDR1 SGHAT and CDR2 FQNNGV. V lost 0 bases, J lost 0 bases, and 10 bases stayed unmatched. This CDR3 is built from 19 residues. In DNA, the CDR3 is TGTGCCAGCAGCTTAGATGTAGGACAGGGCTTCAGCTCTGGAAACACCATATATTTT. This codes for CASSLDVGQGFSSGNTIYF.

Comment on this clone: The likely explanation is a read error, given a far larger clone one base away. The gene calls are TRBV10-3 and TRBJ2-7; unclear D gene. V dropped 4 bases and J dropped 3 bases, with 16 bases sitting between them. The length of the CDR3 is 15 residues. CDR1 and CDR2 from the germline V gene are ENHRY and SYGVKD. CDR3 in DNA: TGTGCCATCAGTGCCGTACACGGAGAAAACTACGAGCAGTACTTC. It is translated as CAISAVHGENYEQYF.

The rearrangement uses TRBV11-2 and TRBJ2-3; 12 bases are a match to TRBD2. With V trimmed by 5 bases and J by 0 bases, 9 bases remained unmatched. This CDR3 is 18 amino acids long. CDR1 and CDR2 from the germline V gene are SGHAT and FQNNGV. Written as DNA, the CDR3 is TGTGCCAGCAGCCTCGGACTAGCGGGGTCGTGGAGCACAGATACGCAGTATTTT. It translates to CASSLGLAGSWSTDTQYF. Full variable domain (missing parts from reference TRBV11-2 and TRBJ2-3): EAGVAQSPRYKIIEKRQSVAFWCNPISGHATLYWYQQILGQGPKLLIQFQNNGVVDDSQLPKDRFSAERLKGVDSTLKIQPAKLEDSAVYLCASSLGLAGSWSTDTQYFGPGTRLTVL.

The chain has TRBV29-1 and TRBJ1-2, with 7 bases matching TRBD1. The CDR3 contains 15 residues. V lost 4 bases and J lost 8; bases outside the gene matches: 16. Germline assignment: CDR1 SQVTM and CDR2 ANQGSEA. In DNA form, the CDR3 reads TGCAGCGTTGGTAAAGGGACAGCAGCAAAGGGGGGCTACACCTTC. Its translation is CSVGKGTAAKGGYTF.

Written as DNA, the CDR3 is TGTGCCAGTAGTATAGGTCCGGGCAACTACGAGCAGTACTTC. Translating gives CASSIGPGNYEQYF. The V and J genes are TRBV19 and TRBJ2-7; no clear D. Germline V gives CDR1 LNHDA, CDR2 SQIVND (reference sequence). The V end lost 1 base, the J end lost 3 bases, and 10 bases lay between the germline ends. This CDR3 is built from 14 residues.

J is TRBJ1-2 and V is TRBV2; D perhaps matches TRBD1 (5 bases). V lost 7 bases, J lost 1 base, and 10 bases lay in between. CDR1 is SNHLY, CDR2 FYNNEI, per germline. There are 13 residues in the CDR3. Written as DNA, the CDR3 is TGTGCCAGCATCCCGACAGTTAACTATGGCTACACCTTC. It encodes CASIPTVNYGYTF.

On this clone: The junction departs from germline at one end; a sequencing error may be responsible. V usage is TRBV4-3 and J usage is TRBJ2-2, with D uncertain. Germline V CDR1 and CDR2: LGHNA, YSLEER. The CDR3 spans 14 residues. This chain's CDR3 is CASSQDVPPRELFF. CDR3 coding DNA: TGCGCCAGCAGTCAAGATGTCCCCCCCCGGGAGCTGTTTTTT.

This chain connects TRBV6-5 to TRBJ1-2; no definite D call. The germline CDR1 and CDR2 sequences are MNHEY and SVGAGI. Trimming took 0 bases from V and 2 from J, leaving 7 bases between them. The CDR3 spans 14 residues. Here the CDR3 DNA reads TGTGCCAGCAGTTACTCCGCCAACAACTATGGCTACACCTTC. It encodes CASSYSANNYGYTF.

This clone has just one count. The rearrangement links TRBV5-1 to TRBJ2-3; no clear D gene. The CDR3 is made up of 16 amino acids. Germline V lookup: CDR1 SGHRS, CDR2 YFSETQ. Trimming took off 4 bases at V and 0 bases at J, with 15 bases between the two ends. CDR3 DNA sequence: TGCGCCAGCAGCGTTCTAGGACGTTCTAGCACAGATACGCAGTATTTT. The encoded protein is CASSVLGRSSTDTQYF.

Here the CDR3 reads CASSMTPSYEQYF. The CDR3 region has the DNA TGTGCCAGTAGTATGACACCGTCCTACGAGCAGTACTTC. This chain connects TRBV19 to TRBJ2-7; D call uncertain. Germline assignment: CDR1 LNHDA and CDR2 SQIVND (reference sequence). V shed 3 bases and J shed 1 base, with 7 bases lying between them. The CDR3 covers 13 residues.

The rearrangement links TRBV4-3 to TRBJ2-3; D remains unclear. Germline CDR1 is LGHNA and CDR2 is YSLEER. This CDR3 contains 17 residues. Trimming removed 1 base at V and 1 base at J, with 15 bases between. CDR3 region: CASSQGPMLLGTDTQYF. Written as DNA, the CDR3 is TGCGCCAGCAGCCAAGGTCCGATGCTCCTCGGCACAGATACGCAGTATTTT.

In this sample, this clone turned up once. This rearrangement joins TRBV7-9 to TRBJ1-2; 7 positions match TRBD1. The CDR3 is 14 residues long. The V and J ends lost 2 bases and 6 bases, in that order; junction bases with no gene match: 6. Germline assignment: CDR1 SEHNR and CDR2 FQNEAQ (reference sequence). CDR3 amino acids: CASSLQTGNNGYTF. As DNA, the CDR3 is TGTGCCAGCAGCTTACAGACAGGGAACAATGGCTACACCTTC.

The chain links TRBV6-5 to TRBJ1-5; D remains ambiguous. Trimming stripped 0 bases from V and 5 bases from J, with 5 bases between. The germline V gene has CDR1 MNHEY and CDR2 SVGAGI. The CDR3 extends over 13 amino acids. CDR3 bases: TGTGCCAGCAGTTACTCGGCCTATCAGCCCCAGCATTTT. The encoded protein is CASSYSAYQPQHF.

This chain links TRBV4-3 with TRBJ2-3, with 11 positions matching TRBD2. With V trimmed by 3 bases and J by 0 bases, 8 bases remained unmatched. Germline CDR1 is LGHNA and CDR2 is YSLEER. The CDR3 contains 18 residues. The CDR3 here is CASSQAFRTSGSTDTQYF. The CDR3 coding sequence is TGCGCCAGCAGCCAGGCATTTAGGACTAGCGGGAGCACAGATACGCAGTATTTT.

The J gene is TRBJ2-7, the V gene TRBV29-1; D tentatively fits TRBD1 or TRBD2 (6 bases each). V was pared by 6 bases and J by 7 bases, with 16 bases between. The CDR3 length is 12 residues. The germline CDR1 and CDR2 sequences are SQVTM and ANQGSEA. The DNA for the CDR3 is TGCAGCGTACGTGGGGGGCCTCTGGAGCAGTACTTC. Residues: CSVRGGPLEQYF.

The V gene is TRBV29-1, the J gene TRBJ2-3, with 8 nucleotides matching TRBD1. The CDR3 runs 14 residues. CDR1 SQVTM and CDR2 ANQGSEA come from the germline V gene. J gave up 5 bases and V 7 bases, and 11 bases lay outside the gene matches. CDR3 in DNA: TGCAGCGCCGCGGACAGGGATCCGATAGATACGCAGTATTTT. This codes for CSAADRDPIDTQYF.

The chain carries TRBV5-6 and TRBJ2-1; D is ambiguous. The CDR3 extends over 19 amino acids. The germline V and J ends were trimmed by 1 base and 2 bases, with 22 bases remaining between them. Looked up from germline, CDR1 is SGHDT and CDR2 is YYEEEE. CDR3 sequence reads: CASSLSRSTSFSPYNEQFF. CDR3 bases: TGTGCCAGCAGCTTGAGTAGGTCTACGAGTTTCAGCCCCTACAATGAGCAGTTCTTC.

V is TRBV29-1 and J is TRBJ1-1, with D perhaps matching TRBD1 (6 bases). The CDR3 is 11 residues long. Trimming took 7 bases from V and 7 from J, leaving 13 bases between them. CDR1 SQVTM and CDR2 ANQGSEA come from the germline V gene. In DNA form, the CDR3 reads TGCAGCGCCGCCGCGACAGGTGAAGCTTTCTTT. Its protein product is CSAAATGEAFF.

The chain's CDR3 is CASSWGSSAGEPGELFF. The CDR3 region has the DNA TGTGCCAGCAGCTGGGGGAGCTCTGCAGGGGAGCCCGGGGAGCTGTTTTTT. This chain connects TRBV13 to TRBJ2-2; maybe TRBD1 (6 bases). Trimming cost V 4 bases and J 6 bases, with 21 bases left between them. This CDR3 has 17 amino acids. Germline V gene lookup returns CDR1 PRHDT and CDR2 FYEKMQ (reference sequence).

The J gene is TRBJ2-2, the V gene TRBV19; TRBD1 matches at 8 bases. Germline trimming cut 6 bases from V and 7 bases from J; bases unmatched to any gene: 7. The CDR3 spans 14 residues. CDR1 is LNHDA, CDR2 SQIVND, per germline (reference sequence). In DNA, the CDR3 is TGTGCCAGTAGCCCGGGACAGGCTGGCGGGGAGCTGTTTTTT. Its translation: CASSPGQAGGELFF.

In nucleotides, the CDR3 is TGTGCCAGCAGCTGGACAGCCGAAACTATGTACCGGCAGTACTTC. Its protein product is CASSWTAETMYRQYF. The V gene is TRBV7-9, the J gene TRBJ2-7; perhaps TRBD1 as D (6 bases). Trimming shortened V by 4 bases and J by 9 bases, and 22 bases separated the two germline ends. CDR1 and CDR2 (germline): SEHNR, FQNEAQ (reference sequence). The CDR3 totals 15 residues.

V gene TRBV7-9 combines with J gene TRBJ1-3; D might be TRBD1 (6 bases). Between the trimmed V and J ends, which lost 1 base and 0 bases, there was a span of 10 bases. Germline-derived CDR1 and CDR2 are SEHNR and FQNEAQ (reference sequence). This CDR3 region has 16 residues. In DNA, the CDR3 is TGTGCCAGCAGCTTAGGGGGGGCAGACTCTGGAAACACCATATATTTT. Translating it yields CASSLGGADSGNTIYF.

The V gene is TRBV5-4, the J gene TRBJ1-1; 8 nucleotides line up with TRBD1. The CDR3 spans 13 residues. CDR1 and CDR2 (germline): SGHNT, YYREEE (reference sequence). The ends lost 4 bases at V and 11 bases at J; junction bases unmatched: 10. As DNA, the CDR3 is TGTGCCAGCAGCCCAGGACAGGGATGGTTGGCTTTCTTT. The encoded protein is CASSPGQGWLAFF.

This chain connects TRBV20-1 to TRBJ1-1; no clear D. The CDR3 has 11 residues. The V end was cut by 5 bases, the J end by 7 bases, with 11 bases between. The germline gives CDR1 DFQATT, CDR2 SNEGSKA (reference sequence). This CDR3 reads CSAPGAYEAFF. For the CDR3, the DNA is TGCAGTGCTCCAGGAGCATATGAAGCTTTCTTT.

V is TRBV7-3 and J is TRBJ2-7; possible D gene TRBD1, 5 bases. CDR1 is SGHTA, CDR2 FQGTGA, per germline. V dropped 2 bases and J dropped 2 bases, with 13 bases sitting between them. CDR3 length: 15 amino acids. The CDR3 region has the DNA TGTGCCAGCAGCTTATTTCAGGGATGGGCCTACGAGCAGTACTTC. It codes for CASSLFQGWAYEQYF.

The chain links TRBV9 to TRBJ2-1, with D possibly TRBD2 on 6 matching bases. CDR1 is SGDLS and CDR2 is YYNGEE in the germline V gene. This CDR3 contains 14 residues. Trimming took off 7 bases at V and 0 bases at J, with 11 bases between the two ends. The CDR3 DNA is TGTGCCAGCGCGGGGCAGAGCTCCTACAATGAGCAGTTCTTC. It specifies CASAGQSSYNEQFF.

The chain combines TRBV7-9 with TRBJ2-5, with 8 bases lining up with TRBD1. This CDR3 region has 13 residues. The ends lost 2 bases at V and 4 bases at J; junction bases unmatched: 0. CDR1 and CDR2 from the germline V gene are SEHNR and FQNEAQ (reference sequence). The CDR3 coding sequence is TGTGCCAGCAGCTTACAGGGGGCAGAGACCCAGTACTTC. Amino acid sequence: CASSLQGAETQYF.

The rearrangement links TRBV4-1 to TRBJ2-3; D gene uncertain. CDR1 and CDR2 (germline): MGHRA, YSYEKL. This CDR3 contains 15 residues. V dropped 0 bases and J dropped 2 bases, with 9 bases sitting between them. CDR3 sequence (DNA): TGCGCCAGCAGCCAAGAACCTGCAGTCACAGATACGCAGTATTTT. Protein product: CASSQEPAVTDTQYF.

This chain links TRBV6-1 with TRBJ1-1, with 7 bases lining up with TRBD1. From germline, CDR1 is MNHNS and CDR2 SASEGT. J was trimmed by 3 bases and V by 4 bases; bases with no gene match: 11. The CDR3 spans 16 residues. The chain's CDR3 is CASSATGLGLDTEAFF. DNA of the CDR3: TGTGCCAGCAGTGCGACAGGGTTGGGTCTGGACACTGAAGCTTTCTTT.

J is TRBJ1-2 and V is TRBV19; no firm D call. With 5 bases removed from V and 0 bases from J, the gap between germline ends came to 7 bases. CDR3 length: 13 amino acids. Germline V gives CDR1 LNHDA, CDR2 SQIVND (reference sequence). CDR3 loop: CASSDPANYGYTF. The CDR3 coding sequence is TGTGCCAGTAGTGATCCGGCTAACTATGGCTACACCTTC.